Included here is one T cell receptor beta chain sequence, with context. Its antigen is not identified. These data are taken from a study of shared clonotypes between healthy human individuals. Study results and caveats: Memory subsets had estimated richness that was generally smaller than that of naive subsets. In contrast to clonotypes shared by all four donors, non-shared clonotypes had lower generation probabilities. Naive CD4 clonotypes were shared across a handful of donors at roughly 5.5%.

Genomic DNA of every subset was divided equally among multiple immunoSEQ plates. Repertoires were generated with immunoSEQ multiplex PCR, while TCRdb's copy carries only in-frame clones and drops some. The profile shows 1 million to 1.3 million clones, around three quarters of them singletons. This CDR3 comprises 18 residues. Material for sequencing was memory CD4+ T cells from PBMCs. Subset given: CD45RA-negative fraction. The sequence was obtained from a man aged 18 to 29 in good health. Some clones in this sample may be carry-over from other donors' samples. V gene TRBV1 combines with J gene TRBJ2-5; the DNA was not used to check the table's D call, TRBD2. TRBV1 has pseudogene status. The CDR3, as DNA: TGCACCAGCAGCGTCACTACACTAGCGGGGGGAAACCAAGAGACCCAGTACTTC. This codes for CTSSVTTLAGGNQETQYF.